Given below is one T cell receptor beta chain in context. The sample originates from a study of kidney transplant recipient with SARS-CoV-2 infection. Trimming stripped 5 bases from V and 4 bases from J, with 23 bases between. CDR1 LGHDT and CDR2 YNNKEL come from the germline V gene (reference sequence). The CDR3 runs 17 residues. Using its own MiXCR run on the reads, TCRdb lists one record per CDR3 protein. The sample consists of 200,000 to 250,000 distinct CDR3 sequences, 25% to 35% of them appearing once. Sequencing was performed on a blood sample, taken at baseline and on roughly day 120 from a kidney transplant recipient. This chain uses TRBV3-1 with TRBJ1-2; D gene uncertain. This TCR came from a young adult male patient who had COVID-19 and was a kidney transplant recipient. Some T cells may possibly be graft donor cells. The CDR3 region is CASSLSYTLRRTYGYTF. The CDR3 nucleotides are TGTGCCAGCAGCTTGTCATACACCCTTCGAAGGACCTATGGCTACACCTTC. The full variable domain, with the rest looked up from reference TRBV3-1 and TRBJ1-2, is DTAVSQTPKYLVTQMGNDKSIKCEQNLGHDTMYWYKQDSKKFLKIMFSYNNKELIINETVPNRFSPKSPDKAHLNLHINSLELGDSAVYFCASSLSYTLRRTYGYTFGSGTRLTVV.